This is a list of T cell receptor beta chains from one sample in a study of T cells in Graves' hyperthyroidism and ophthalmopathy. TCRdb redid the calling of the multiplex PCR reads with MiXCR, one entry per CDR3 protein. The sample shows a few hundred thousand distinct CDR3 sequences, 46% of them seen only once. Sequences were obtained from peripheral blood or thyroid tissue (not recorded which). The receptor set was obtained from an adult woman with Graves' disease, either hyperthyroidism or ophthalmopathy (not recorded which). Both conserved end residues are part of each CDR3. The order of the fields is D gene, clone size, V gene, J gene, CDR3 length, CDR3 protein, CDR3 DNA. D genes are given only for firm matches. Part of the rows lack a size; the others show once, few, many or a class for expanded clones.

NA	few	TRBV19	TRBJ2-6	14	CASSTRQGANVLTF	TGTGCCAGTAGTACAAGACAGGGGGCCAACGTCCTGACTTTC
NA	many	TRBV5-5	TRBJ2-7	11	CASSGADEQYF	TGTGCCAGCAGCGGGGCGGACGAGCAGTACTTC
TRBD2	NA	TRBV7-2	TRBJ2-7	15	CASSTSSGSSYEQYF	TGTGCCAGCAGCACCTCTAGCGGGAGCTCCTACGAGCAGTACTTC
NA	NA	TRBV5-6	TRBJ2-7	12	CASGGQLDEQYF	TGTGCCAGCGGAGGGCAGCTTGACGAGCAGTACTTC
NA	many	TRBV5-1	TRBJ1-2	15	CASSSLGWGTDGYTF	TGCGCCAGCAGCAGCCTAGGTTGGGGGACGGATGGCTACACCTTC
NA	NA	TRBV7-9	TRBJ1-2	18	CASSSQPGGAGFEGGYTF	TGTGCCAGCAGCTCCCAGCCTGGGGGGGCCGGGTTCGAAGGTGGCTACACCTTC
NA	NA	TRBV5-1	TRBJ1-1	11	CASSFGPEAFF	TGCGCCAGCAGCTTCGGGCCAGAAGCTTTCTTT
NA	NA	TRBV11-1	TRBJ2-7	13	CASRGRADYEQYF	TGTGCCAGCAGGGGTAGGGCTGACTACGAGCAGTACTTC
NA	many	TRBV7-2	TRBJ2-5	17	CASLSSLDARPQETQYF	TGTGCCAGCCTCAGTAGTTTAGACGCCCGACCTCAAGAGACCCAGTACTTC
TRBD1	NA	TRBV29-1	TRBJ2-7	12	CSRETGLYEQYF	TGCAGCAGGGAGACAGGGTTATACGAGCAGTACTTC
NA	many	TRBV9	TRBJ1-2	14	CASSAETGNYGYTF	TGTGCCAGCAGCGCGGAAACAGGCAACTATGGCTACACCTTC
TRBD1	many	TRBV7-3	TRBJ2-6	16	CASSRGQVSGANVLTF	TGTGCCAGCAGCCGAGGACAGGTCTCTGGGGCCAACGTCCTGACTTTC
NA	many	TRBV5-5	TRBJ2-5	11	CASSGTETQYF	TGTGCCAGCAGCGGAACAGAGACCCAGTACTTC
NA	many	TRBV6-5	TRBJ2-7	16	CASSYSPQPQTYEQYF	TGTGCCAGCAGTTACTCTCCACAGCCACAGACTTACGAGCAGTACTTC
NA	NA	TRBV29-1	TRBJ2-7	13	CSVGRTGGNEQYF	TGCAGCGTAGGGCGGACAGGAGGGAACGAGCAGTACTTC
TRBD1	many	TRBV5-1	TRBJ1-1	19	CASSLEAGQGAGINTEAFF	TGCGCCAGCAGCTTGGAAGCGGGACAGGGGGCAGGTATAAACACTGAAGCTTTCTTT
NA	NA	TRBV7-3	TRBJ2-6	15	CASRPQDYGANVLTF	TGTGCCAGCCGACCACAAGACTATGGGGCCAACGTCCTGACTTTC
TRBD1	NA	TRBV6-5	TRBJ1-1	16	CASSRWTGSGFSEAFF	TGTGCCAGCAGTCGGTGGACAGGGAGTGGATTTTCTGAAGCTTTCTTT
TRBD2	NA	TRBV3-1	TRBJ2-2	15	CASRGSGRGSGELFF	TGTGCCAGCAGGGGAAGCGGGAGAGGATCCGGGGAGCTGTTTTTT
NA	NA	TRBV5-1	TRBJ1-1	12	CASSLRGTKAFF	TGCGCCAGCAGCTTGAGGGGGACTAAAGCTTTCTTT
NA	many	TRBV5-6	TRBJ1-5	14	CASSFYGDNQPQHF	TGTGCCAGCAGCTTTTACGGGGACAATCAGCCCCAGCATTTT
NA	NA	TRBV5-1	TRBJ2-3	14	CASSLGPGGDTQYF	TGCGCCAGCAGCTTGGGTCCCGGGGGTGATACGCAGTATTTT
NA	NA	TRBV5-6	TRBJ2-7	16	CASRHGGGTRTYEQYF	TGTGCCAGCAGACACGGAGGTGGGACACGGACCTACGAGCAGTACTTC
NA	NA	TRBV28	TRBJ2-2	12	CSSSPNTGELFF	TGTTCCAGCAGTCCCAACACCGGGGAGCTGTTTTTT
TRBD2	once	TRBV14	TRBJ2-7	13	CASSPRTSGRKYF	TGTGCCAGCAGCCCGCGGACTAGCGGGAGGAAGTACTTC
NA	many	TRBV5-1	TRBJ1-2	15	CASSLDGGPNYGYTF	TGCGCCAGCAGCTTGGATGGGGGGCCTAACTATGGCTACACCTTC
NA	NA	TRBV25-1	TRBJ1-5	14	CASSAVKVNQPQHF	TGTGCCAGCAGTGCAGTAAAAGTCAATCAGCCCCAGCATTTT
TRBD1	few	TRBV2	TRBJ1-1	17	CASSSFRDRRQNTEAFF	TGTGCCAGCAGTTCGTTCCGGGACAGGCGGCAGAACACTGAAGCTTTCTTT
NA	many	TRBV2	TRBJ2-7	15	CASSEPAASTYEQYF	TGTGCCAGCAGTGAGCCGGCAGCTTCAACCTACGAGCAGTACTTC
NA	NA	TRBV15	TRBJ1-6	17	CATSSARVSIGISPLHF	TGTGCCACCAGCAGTGCCCGCGTATCGATCGGAATCTCACCCCTCCACTTT